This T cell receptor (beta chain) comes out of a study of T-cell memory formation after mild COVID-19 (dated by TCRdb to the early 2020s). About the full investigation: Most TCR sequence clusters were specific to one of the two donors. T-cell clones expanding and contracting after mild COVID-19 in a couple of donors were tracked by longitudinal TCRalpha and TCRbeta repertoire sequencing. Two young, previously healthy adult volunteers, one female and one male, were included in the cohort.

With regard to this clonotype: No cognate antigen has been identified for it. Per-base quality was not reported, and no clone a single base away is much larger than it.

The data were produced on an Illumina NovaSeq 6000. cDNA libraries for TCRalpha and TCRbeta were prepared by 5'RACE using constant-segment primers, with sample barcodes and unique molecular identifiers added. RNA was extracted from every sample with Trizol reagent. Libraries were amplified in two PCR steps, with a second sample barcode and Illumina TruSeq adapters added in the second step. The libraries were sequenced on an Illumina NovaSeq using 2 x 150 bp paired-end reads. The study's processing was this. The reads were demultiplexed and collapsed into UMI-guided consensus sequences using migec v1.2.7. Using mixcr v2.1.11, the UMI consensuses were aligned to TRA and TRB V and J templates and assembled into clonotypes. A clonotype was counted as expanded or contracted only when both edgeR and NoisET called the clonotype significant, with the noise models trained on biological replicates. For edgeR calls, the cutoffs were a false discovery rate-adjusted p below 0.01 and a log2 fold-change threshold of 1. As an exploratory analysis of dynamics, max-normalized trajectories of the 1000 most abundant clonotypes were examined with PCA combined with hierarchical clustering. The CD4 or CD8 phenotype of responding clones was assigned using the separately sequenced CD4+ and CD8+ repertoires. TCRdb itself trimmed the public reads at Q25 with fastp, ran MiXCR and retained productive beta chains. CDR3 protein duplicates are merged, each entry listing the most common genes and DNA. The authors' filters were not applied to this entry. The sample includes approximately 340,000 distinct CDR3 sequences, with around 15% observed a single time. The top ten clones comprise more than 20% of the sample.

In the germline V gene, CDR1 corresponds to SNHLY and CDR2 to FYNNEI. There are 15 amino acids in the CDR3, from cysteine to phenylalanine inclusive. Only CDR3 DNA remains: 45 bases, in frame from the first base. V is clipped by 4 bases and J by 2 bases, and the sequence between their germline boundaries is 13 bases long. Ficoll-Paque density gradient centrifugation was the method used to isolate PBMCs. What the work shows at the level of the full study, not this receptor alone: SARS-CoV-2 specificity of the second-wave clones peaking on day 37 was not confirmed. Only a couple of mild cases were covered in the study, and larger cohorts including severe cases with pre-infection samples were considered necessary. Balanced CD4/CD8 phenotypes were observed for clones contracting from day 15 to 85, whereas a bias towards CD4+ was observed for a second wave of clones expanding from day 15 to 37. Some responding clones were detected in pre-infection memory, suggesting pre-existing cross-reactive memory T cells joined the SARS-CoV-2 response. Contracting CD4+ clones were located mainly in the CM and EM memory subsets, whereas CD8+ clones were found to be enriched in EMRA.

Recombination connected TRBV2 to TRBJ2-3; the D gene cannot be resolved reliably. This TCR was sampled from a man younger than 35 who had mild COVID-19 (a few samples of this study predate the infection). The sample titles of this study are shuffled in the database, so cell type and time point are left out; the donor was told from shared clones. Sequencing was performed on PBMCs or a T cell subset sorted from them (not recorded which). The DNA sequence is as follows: TGTGCCAGCAGTGGTAGGCAGCTATACACAGATACGCAGTATTTT. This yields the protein CASSGRQLYTDTQYF.